The TCR beta chain described here comes from a study of blood T cells in healthy people across ages. Notes on the study in general: It was not known whether donors were CMV positive (a possible confounder of expanded clonotype changes).

The sample holds a few counts of this clonotype. What it recognizes is unknown. In terms of origin and age, donors were healthy Caucasian individuals from Russia aged roughly 6 to 100. Isolation recovered at least 7 million PBMCs from every sample. Primed by a sample-barcoded 5' primer and a J-beta primer mix, a second PCR proceeded for about 7 to 11 cycles. MiXCR, run by TCRdb on the 5' RACE reads, gives a single entry per CDR3 protein. The sample has roughly 1,500,000 distinct CDR3 sequences; about 31% are singletons. Trimming cost V 0 bases and J 9 bases, with 18 bases left between them. Germline loops: CDR1 DFQATT, CDR2 SNEGSKA (reference sequence). The CDR3 sequence is 15 residues long.

The sample was blood. The receptor was derived from a young woman in good health. V gene TRBV20-1 combines with J gene TRBJ1-5; D may be TRBD1 (5 bases). The DNA for the CDR3 is TGCAGTGCTAGAGATGGGACCAGGGTGGATGGGCCCCAGCATTTT. Translation gives CSARDGTRVDGPQHF.